This is a list of T cell receptor beta chains from one sample in a study of CD8 T cells in ankylosing spondylitis. TCRdb re-derived calls from the 5' RACE reads in MiXCR, one entry per CDR3 protein. The sample shows about 310,000 distinct CDR3 sequences, around 21% of them seen only once. Source material: blood, either unsorted or a sorted T cell fraction (not recorded which). Source of these receptors: a female donor with ankylosing spondylitis or in good health (not recorded which). Each CDR3 is given with its conserved first and last residue.

v_call cdr3_length cdr3_aa
TRBV9 14 CASSPQGGGEKLFF
TRBV29-1 15 CSFLRGTDSTDTQYF
TRBV10-3 14 CAISEPQRSETQYF
TRBV10-3 13 CAIRGGSKEEQFF
TRBV12-3/TRBV12-4 13 CASSLVGSTEAFF
TRBV11-2 11 CASSILVQQFF
TRBV15 14 CATSPRSHTGELFF
TRBV7-2 15 CASSFARASTGTQYF
TRBV12-3/TRBV12-4 17 CASSFSWLAVDTGELFF
TRBV7-2 15 CASSFSGLAPYEQYF
TRBV20-1 13 CSARGGRHNEQFF
TRBV5-5 15 CASSLEGPGGYGYTF
TRBV7-9 15 CASSLALSSQETQYF
TRBV29-1 14 CSVYGSPDHYGYTF
TRBV6-1 13 CASSPLGSGEQYF
TRBV30 15 CAWSVGLLEEDTQYF
TRBV5-1 17 CASSDVGRAGYPYEQYF
TRBV30 14 CAWRPRDSDEKLFF
TRBV6-1 13 CASGDGTSEKLFF
TRBV6-2/TRBV6-3 15 CASSEDAPMLQPQHF
TRBV5-4 13 CASSFKREGEQFF
TRBV20-1 15 CSASPVNSGANVLTF
TRBV6-1 15 CASSRGDRRTYEQYF
TRBV2 14 CASSGGRLTDTQYF
TRBV25-1 17 CASSEPGLAGGYNEQFF
TRBV7-9 14 CASSPDVGSYEQYF
TRBV20-1 16 CCARRGASGRSGELFF
TRBV12-3/TRBV12-4 14 CASSLGLGQDEQYF
TRBV19 16 CASSIGPGQRPYEQYF
TRBV9 17 CASSEGVIYDRENGYTF
TRBV24-1 11 CATSDKDTQYF
TRBV15 18 CATSALGGAVTSTDTQYF
TRBV7-2 13 CASSSVSTDTQYF
TRBV6-2/TRBV6-3 16 CASSYSDREPDYEQYF
TRBV20-1 14 CSAILANSYNEQFF
TRBV24-1 17 CATSDYGTVADTDTQYF
TRBV20-1 14 CSARGIQGAETQYF
TRBV18 16 CATSPGGTGQIYEQYF
TRBV12-3/TRBV12-4 14 CASVIRTGFTEAFF
TRBV29-1 12 CSVVQPVTEAFF
TRBV6-1 15 CASSPGTGNYNEQFF
TRBV15 15 CATSRSSGSYNEQFF
TRBV7-4 10 CASSFNGYTF
TRBV20-1 16 CSASSLDFLAKNIQYF
TRBV11-2 17 CASSPNLLAGISNEQFF
TRBV9 13 CASSEGLNTEAFF
TRBV29-1 14 CSLSGTERGNEQFF
TRBV11-2 13 CASSLPSLDEAFF